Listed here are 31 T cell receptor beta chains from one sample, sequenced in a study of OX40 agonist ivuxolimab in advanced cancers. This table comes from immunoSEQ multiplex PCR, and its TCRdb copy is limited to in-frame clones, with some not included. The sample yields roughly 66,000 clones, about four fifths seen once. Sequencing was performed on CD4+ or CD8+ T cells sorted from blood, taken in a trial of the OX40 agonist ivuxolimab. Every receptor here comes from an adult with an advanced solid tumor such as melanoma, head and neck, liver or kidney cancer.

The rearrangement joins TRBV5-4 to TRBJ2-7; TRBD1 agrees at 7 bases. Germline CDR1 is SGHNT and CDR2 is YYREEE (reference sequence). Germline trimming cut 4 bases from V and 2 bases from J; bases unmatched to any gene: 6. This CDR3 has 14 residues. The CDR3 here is CASSEGTATYEQYF. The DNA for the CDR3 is TGTGCCAGCAGCGAGGGGACAGCCACCTACGAGCAGTACTTC. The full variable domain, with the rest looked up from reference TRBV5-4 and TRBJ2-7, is ETGVTQSPTHLIKTRGQQVTLRCSSQSGHNTVSWYQQALGQGPQFIFQYYREEENGRGNFPPRFSGLQFPNYSSELNVNALELDDSALYLCASSEGTATYEQYFGPGTRLTVT.

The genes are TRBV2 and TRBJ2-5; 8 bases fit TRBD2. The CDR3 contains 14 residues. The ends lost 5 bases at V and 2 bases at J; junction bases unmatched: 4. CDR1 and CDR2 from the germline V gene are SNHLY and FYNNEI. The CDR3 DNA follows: TGTGCCAGCAGTCGGACTAGCTCACAAGAGACCCAGTACTTC. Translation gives CASSRTSSQETQYF. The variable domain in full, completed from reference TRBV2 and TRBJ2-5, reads EPEVTQTPSHQVTQMGQEVILRCVPISNHLYFYWYRQILGQKVEFLVSFYNNEISEKSEIFDDQFSVERPDGSNFTLKIRSTKLEDSAMYFCASSRTSSQETQYFGPGTRLLVL.

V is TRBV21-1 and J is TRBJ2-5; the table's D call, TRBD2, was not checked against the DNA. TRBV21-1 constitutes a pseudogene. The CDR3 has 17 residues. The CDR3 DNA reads TGTGCCAGCAGCAAAGCTAAGCGGGGCCCTCTCCAAGAGACCCAGTACTTC. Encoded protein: CASSKAKRGPLQETQYF.

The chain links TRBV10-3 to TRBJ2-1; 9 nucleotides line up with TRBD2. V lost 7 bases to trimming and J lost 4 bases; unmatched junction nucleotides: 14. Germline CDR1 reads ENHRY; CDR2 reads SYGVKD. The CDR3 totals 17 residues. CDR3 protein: CAITRGDSGRSYNEQFF. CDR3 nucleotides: TGTGCCATCACCAGAGGGGATAGCGGGAGAAGTTACAATGAGCAGTTCTTC.

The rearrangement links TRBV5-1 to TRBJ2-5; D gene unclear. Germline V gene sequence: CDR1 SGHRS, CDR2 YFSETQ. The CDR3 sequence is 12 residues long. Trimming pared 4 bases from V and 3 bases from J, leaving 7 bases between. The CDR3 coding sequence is TGCGCCAGCAGCGTAACCAAAGAGACCCAGTACTTC. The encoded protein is CASSVTKETQYF. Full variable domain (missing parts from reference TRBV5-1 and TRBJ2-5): KAGVTQTPRYLIKTRGQQVTLSCSPISGHRSVSWYQQTPGQGLQFLFEYFSETQRNKGNFPGRFSGRQFSNSRSEMNVSTLELGDSALYLCASSVTKETQYFGPGTRLLVL.

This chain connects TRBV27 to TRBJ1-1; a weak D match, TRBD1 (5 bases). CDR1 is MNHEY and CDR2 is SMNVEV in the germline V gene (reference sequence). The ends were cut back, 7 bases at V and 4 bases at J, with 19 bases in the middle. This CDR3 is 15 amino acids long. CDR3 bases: TGTGCCAGCAAGTCGACAGCCTATCCGAGCACTGAAGCTTTCTTT. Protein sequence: CASKSTAYPSTEAFF.

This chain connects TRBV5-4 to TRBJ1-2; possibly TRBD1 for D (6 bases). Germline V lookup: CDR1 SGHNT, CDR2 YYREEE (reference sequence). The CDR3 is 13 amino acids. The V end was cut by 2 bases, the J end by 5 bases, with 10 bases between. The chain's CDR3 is CASSLGGDYGYTF. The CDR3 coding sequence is TGTGCCAGCAGCTTAGGGGGGGATTATGGCTACACCTTC. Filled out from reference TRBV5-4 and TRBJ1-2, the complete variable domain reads ETGVTQSPTHLIKTRGQQVTLRCSSQSGHNTVSWYQQALGQGPQFIFQYYREEENGRGNFPPRFSGLQFPNYSSELNVNALELDDSALYLCASSLGGDYGYTFGSGTRLTVV.

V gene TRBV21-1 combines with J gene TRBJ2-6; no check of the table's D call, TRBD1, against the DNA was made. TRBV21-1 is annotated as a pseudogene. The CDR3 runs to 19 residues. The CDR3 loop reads CASSKDPQGVCGGANVLTF. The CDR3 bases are TGTGCCAGCAGCAAAGACCCCCAGGGGGTATGTGGTGGGGCCAACGTCCTGACTTTC.

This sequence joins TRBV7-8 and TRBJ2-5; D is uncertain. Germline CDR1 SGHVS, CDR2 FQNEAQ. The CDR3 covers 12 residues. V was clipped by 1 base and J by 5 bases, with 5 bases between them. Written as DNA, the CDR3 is TGTGCCAGCAGCTTAGGGCTCGAGACCCAGTACTTC. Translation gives CASSLGLETQYF. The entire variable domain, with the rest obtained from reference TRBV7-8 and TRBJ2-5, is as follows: GAGVSQSPRYKVAKRGQDVALRCDPISGHVSLFWYQQALGQGPEFLTYFQNEAQLDKSGLPSDRFFAERPEGSVSTLKIQRTQQEDSAVYLCASSLGLETQYFGPGTRLLVL.

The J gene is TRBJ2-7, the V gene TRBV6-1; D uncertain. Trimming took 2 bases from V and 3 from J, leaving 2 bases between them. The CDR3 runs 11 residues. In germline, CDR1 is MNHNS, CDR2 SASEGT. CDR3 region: CASSERYEQYF. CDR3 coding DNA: TGTGCCAGCAGTGAACGCTACGAGCAGTACTTC.

The CDR3 spells CASFHSGAGTASGEQYF. As DNA, the CDR3 is TGTGCCAGCTTCCACTCCGGGGCTGGGACGGCCTCGGGCGAGCAGTACTTC. This chain joins TRBV18 and TRBJ2-7; possibly TRBD1 or TRBD2 for D (5 bases each). CDR1 is KGHSH and CDR2 is LQKENI in the germline V gene. The CDR3 is 17 residues long. The V and J ends lost 7 bases and 6 bases respectively, with 28 bases between them.

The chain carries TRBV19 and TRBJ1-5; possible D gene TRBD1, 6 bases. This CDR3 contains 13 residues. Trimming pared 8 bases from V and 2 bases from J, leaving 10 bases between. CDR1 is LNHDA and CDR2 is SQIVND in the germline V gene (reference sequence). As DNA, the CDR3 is TGTGCCAGTGGGGACATCCGCAATCAGCCCCAGCATTTT. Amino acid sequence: CASGDIRNQPQHF.

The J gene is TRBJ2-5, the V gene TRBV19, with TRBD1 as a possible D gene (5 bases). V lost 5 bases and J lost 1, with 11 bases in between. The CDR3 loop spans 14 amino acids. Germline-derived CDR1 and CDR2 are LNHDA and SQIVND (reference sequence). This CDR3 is CASSSVQVQETQYF. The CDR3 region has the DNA TGTGCCAGTAGTTCTGTACAGGTCCAAGAGACCCAGTACTTC.

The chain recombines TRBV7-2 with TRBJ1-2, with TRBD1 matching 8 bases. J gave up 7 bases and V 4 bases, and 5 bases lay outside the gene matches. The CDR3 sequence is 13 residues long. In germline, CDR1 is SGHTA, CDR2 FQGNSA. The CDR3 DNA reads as TGTGCCAGCAGCTATACAGGGGGAGGTGGCTACACCTTC. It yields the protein CASSYTGGGGYTF.

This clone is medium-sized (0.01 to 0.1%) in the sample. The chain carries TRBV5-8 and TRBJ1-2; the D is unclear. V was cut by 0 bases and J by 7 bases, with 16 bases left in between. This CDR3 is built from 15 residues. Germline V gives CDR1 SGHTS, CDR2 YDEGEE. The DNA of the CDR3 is TGTGCCAGCAGCTTGGGGTCCGGGGTTCAGTCTGGCTACACCTTC. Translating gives CASSLGSGVQSGYTF.

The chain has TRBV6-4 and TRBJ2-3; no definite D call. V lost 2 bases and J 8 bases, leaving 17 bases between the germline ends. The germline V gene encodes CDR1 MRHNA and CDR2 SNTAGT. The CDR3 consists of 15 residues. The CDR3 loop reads CASSDAADPSRTQYF. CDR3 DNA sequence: TGTGCCAGCAGTGACGCGGCGGACCCTTCTCGTACGCAGTATTTT.

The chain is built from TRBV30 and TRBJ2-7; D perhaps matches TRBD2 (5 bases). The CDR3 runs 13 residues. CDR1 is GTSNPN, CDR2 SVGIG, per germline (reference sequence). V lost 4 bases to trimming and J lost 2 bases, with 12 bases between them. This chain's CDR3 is CAWTRGLPYEQYF. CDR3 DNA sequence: TGTGCCTGGACCAGAGGGCTACCCTACGAGCAGTACTTC.

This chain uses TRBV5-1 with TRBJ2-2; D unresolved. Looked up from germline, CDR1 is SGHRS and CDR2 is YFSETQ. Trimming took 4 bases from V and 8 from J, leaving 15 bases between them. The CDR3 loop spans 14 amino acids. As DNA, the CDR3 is TGCGCCAGCAGCCTAGACACCTTGGGTGGGGAGCTGTTTTTT. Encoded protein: CASSLDTLGGELFF.

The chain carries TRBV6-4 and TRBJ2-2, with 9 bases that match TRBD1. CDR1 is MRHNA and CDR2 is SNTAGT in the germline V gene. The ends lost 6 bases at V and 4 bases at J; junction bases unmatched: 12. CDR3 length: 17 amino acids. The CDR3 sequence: CASSEQPQGAVTGELFF. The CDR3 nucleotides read TGTGCCAGCAGCGAGCAACCACAGGGGGCGGTCACCGGGGAGCTGTTTTTT.

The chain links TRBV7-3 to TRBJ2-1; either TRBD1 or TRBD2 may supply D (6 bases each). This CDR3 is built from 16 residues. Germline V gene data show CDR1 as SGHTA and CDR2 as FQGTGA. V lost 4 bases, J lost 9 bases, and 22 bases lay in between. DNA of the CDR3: TGTGCCAGCAGCTCCCTTCGAGGGGGGCAAAAAAGTGAGCAGTTCTTC. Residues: CASSSLRGGQKSEQFF.

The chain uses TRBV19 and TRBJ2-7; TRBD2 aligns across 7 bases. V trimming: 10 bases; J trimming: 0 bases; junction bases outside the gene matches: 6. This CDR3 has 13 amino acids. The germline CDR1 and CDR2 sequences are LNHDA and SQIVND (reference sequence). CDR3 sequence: CATGWEGSYEQYF. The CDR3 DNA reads TGTGCCACCGGGTGGGAGGGCTCCTACGAGCAGTACTTC.

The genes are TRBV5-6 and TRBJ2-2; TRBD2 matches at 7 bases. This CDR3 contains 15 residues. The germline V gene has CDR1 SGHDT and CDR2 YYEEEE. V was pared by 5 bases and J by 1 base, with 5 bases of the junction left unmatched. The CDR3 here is CASRRLAVNTGELFF. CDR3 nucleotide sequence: TGTGCCAGCAGACGACTAGCTGTGAACACCGGGGAGCTGTTTTTT.

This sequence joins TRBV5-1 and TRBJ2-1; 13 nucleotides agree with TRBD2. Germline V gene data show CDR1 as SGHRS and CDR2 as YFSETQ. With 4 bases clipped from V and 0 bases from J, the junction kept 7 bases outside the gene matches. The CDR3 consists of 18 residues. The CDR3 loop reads CASSLWTSGGSSYNEQFF. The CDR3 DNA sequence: TGCGCCAGCAGCCTATGGACTAGCGGGGGCAGCTCCTACAATGAGCAGTTCTTC.

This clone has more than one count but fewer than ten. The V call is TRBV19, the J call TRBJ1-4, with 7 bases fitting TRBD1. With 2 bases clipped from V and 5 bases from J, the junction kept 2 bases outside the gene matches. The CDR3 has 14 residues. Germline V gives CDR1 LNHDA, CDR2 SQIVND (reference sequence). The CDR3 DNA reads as TGTGCCAGTAGTATACAGGGGGGCAATGAAAAACTGTTTTTT. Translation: CASSIQGGNEKLFF.

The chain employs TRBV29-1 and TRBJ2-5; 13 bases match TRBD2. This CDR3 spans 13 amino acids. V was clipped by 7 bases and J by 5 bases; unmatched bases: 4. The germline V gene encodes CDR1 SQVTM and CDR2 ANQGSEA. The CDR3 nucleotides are TGCAGCGGAGAGGGACTAGCGGGGGAGACCCAGTACTTC. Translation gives CSGEGLAGETQYF.

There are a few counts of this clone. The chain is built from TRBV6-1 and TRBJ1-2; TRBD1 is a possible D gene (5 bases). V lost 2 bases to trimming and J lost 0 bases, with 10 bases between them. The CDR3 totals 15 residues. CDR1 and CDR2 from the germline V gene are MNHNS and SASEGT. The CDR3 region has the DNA TGTGCCAGCAGTGAATCCCAGGGCACTAACTATGGCTACACCTTC. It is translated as CASSESQGTNYGYTF.

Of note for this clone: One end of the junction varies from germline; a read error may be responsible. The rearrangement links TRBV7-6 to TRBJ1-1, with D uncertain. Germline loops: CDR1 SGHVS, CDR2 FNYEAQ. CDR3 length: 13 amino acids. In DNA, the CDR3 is TGTGCCAGCAGCATAGCAGAAAACACTGAAGCTTTCTTT. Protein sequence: CASSIAENTEAFF.

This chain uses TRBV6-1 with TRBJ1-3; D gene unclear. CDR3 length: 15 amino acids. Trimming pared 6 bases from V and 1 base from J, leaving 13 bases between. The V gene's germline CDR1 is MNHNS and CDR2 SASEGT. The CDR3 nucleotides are TGTGCCAGCAGCGCTGTCTCCGGATCTGGAAACACCATATATTTT. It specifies CASSAVSGSGNTIYF.

CDR3 sequence (DNA): TGTGCCAGCCTTTCGGGAGGTATTTACGAGCAGTACTTC. It encodes CASLSGGIYEQYF. The gene calls are TRBV28 and TRBJ2-7, with 7 bases matching TRBD2. With 8 bases clipped from V and 4 bases from J, the junction kept 8 bases outside the gene matches. The germline V gene has CDR1 MDHEN and CDR2 SYDVKM. The CDR3 totals 13 residues.

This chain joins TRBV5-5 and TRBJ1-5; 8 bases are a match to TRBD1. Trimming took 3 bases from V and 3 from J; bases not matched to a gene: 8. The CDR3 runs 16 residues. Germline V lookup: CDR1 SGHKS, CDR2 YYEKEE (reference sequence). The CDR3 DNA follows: TGTGCCAGCAGCTCCCTCATACAGGGGGACAATCAGCCCCAGCATTTT. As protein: CASSSLIQGDNQPQHF.

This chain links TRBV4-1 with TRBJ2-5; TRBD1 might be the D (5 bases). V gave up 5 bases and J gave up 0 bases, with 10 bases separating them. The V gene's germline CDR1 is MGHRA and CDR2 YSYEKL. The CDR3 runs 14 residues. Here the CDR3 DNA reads TGCGCCAGCAGCACAGGACGGAACCAAGAGACCCAGTACTTC. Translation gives CASSTGRNQETQYF.